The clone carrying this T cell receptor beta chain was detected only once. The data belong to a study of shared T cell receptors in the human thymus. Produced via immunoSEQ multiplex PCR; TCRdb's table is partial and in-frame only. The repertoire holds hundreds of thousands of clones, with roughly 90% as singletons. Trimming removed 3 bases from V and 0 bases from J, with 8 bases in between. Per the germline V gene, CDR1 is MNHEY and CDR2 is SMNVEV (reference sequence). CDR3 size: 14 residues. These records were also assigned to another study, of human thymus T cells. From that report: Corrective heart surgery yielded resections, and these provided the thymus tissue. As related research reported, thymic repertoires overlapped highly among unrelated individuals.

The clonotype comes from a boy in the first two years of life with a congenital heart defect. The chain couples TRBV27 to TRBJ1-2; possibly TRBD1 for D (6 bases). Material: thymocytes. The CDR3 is CASSLDSANYGYTF. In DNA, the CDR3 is TGTGCCAGCAGTTTGGACAGCGCTAACTATGGCTACACCTTC.